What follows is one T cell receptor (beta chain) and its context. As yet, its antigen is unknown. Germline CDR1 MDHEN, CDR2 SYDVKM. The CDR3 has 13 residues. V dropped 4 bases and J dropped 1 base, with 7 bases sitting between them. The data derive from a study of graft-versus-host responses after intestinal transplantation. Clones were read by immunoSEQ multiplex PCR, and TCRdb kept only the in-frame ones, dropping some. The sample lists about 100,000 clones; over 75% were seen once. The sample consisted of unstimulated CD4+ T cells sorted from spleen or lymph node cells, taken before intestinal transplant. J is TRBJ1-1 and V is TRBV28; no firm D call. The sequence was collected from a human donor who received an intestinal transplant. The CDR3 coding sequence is TGTGCCAGCAGTTCCAGACCGAACACTGAAGCTTTCTTT. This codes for CASSSRPNTEAFF.